The sequence of this T cell receptor (beta chain) was determined in a study of cytomegalovirus exposure and HLA in healthy donors. Whole-study findings and limits: The productive fraction for most TCR beta V segments was about 90% or about 30% in an earlier analysis. The analysis excluded some indistinguishable V segments, including TRBV6-2 and TRBV6-3.

Between the trimmed V and J ends, which lost 2 bases and 0 bases, there was a span of 14 bases. Germline-derived CDR1 and CDR2 are ENHRY and SYGVKD. This CDR3 comprises 16 residues. Details on this clone: Its antigen is still unknown.

Vbeta (60) and Jbeta (13) primers were used in the PCR. Produced via immunoSEQ multiplex PCR; TCRdb's table is partial and in-frame only. The sample yields around 120,000 clones, roughly 77% seen once. This sequence joins TRBV10-3 and TRBJ2-7; tentatively, D is TRBD1 (6 bases). This receptor was identified in a woman in her forties in good health and CMV-seropositive. Sequencing used PBMCs. The CDR3 spells CAISEPDRKLSYEQYF. The DNA for the CDR3 is TGTGCCATCAGTGAGCCCGACAGGAAACTCTCCTACGAGCAGTACTTC.